These 9 T cell receptor beta chains came from one sample sequenced in a study of regulatory T cells in long-lasting Graves disease. For TCR beta, libraries came from iRepertoire HTBI primers and Arm-PCR of CDR3 regions. MiXCR, run by TCRdb on the multiplex PCR reads, gives a single entry per CDR3 protein. The sample carries about 660,000 distinct CDR3 sequences, 25% to 30% recorded once. The time point here: persistent/refractory GD, antithyroid drugs over 5 years with positive TRAb. PBMCs provided the RNA from which the TCR library was made. The material was peripheral blood mononuclear cells (PBMCs), obtained when the disease was refractory, from a patient treated with antithyroid drugs. Every receptor here comes from a female donor with Graves disease.

This sequence joins TRBV6-1 and TRBJ2-7, with D perhaps TRBD1 (5 bases). This CDR3 contains 14 residues. In germline, CDR1 is MNHNS, CDR2 SASEGT. With 2 bases removed from V and 6 bases from J, the gap between germline ends came to 14 bases. CDR3 amino acids: CASSESFGRGEQYF. CDR3 nucleotide sequence: TGTGCCAGCAGTGAATCGTTTGGAAGGGGCGAGCAGTACTTC.

This clonotype was found a few times. The J gene is TRBJ1-6, the V gene TRBV5-1, with D unresolved. This CDR3 comprises 13 residues. CDR1 SGHRS and CDR2 YFSETQ come from the germline V gene. V was clipped by 3 bases and J by 7 bases, with 8 bases between them. The CDR3 coding sequence is TGCGCCAGCAGCTGGGTTTTAAATTCACCCCTCCACTTT. This gives the protein CASSWVLNSPLHF.

There are a few counts of this clonotype. The CDR3 loop is CASSESGKQGYTF. The DNA for the CDR3 is TGCGCCAGCAGTGAGTCCGGGAAGCAGGGCTACACCTTC. The genes are TRBV10-1 and TRBJ1-2; unclear D gene. CDR1 and CDR2 from the germline V gene are WNHNN and SYGVQD (reference sequence). CDR3 length: 13 residues. V lost 0 bases and J 8 bases, leaving 10 bases between the germline ends.

This clonotype was detected ten times or more. The junction differs from germline at one of its ends, possibly a read error. The rearrangement joins TRBV5-1 to TRBJ1-5; D is uncertain. This CDR3 is 14 amino acids long. Germline V gene sequence: CDR1 SGHRS, CDR2 YFSETQ. CDR3 DNA: TGTGCCAGCAGCTTAGAGGGCGGAGATCAGCCCCAGCATTTT. Translation: CASSLEGGDQPQHF.

The chain employs TRBV2 and TRBJ1-2, with a weak D call TRBD1 (6 bases). Trimming left V 10 bases short and J 4 bases short, with 13 bases between. Germline values: CDR1 SNHLY, CDR2 FYNNEI. The CDR3 spans 12 residues. CDR3 sequence: CATRGAPYGYTF. The CDR3 nucleotides read TGTGCCACCCGGGGGGCCCCCTATGGCTACACCTTC.

The chain links TRBV5-1 to TRBJ2-7, with a weak D call TRBD2 (6 bases). The CDR3 has 15 residues. Trimming removed 4 bases from V and 6 bases from J, with 20 bases in between. Germline CDR1 and CDR2: SGHRS and YFSETQ. DNA of the CDR3: TGCGCCAGCAGCCCGGCGGCGGGAAGATCAGTCGAGCAGTACTTC. Translating gives CASSPAAGRSVEQYF.

This chain joins TRBV27 and TRBJ2-5, with TRBD1 matching over 12 bases. Looked up from germline, CDR1 is MNHEY and CDR2 is SMNVEV (reference sequence). The CDR3 is 16 residues long. The V gene end was trimmed by 6 bases and the J gene end by 1 base; junction bases not matched to a gene: 6. The CDR3 DNA follows: TGTGCCAGCAGCCCCGGGACAGGGGGCCCCCAAGAGACCCAGTACTTC. Its translation: CASSPGTGGPQETQYF.

This clonotype was observed at least ten times. This chain uses TRBV28 with TRBJ1-2; D perhaps matches TRBD1 (6 bases). Trimming left V 9 bases short and J 4 bases short, with 15 bases between. Germline V gene lookup returns CDR1 MDHEN and CDR2 SYDVKM. The CDR3 sequence is 13 residues long. The CDR3, as DNA: TGTGCCAGTCGATCGGGGGGGCTCTATGGCTACACCTTC. This gives the protein CASRSGGLYGYTF.

This clonotype has a count of ten or more. The chain uses TRBV6-1 and TRBJ1-4; D call uncertain. The length of the CDR3 is 16 residues. Trimming cost V 7 bases and J 0 bases, with 15 bases left between them. Germline V lookup: CDR1 MNHNS, CDR2 SASEGT. The DNA of the CDR3 is TGTGCCAGCACCAGGACGACGGCCTCAACTAATGAAAAACTGTTTTTT. Its protein product is CASTRTTASTNEKLFF.